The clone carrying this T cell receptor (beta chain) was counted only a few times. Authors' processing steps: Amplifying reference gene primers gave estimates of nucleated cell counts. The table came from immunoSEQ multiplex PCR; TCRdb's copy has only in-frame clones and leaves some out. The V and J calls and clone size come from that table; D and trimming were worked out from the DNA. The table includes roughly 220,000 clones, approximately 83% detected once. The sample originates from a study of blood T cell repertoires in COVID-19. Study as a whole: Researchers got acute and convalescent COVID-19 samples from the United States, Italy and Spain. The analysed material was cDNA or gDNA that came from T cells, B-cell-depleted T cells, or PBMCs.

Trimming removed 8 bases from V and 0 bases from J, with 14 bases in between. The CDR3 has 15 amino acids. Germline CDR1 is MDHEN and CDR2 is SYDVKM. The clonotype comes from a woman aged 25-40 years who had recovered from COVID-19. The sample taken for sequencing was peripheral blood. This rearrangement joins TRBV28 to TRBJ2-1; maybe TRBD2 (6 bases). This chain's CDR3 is CASLRGGSSYNEQFF. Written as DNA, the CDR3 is TGTGCCAGCCTTCGTGGGGGGAGCTCCTACAATGAGCAGTTCTTC.